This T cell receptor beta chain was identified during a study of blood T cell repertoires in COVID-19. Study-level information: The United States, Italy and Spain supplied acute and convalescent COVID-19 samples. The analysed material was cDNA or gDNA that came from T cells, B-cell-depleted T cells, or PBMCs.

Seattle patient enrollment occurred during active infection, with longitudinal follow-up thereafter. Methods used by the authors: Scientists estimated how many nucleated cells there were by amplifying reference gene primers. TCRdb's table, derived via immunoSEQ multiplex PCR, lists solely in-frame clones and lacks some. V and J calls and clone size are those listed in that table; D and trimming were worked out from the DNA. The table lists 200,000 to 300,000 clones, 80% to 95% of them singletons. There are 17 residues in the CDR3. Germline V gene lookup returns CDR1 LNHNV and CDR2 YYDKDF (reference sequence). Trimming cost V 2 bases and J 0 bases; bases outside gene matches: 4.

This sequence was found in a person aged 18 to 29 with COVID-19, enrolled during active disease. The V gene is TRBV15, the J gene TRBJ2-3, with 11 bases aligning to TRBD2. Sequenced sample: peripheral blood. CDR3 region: CATSRTSGRRSTDTQYF. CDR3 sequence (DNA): TGTGCCACCAGCAGAACTAGCGGGAGAAGGAGCACAGATACGCAGTATTTT.